The clone carrying this TCR beta chain came up a few times. The antigen is unknown. Both 60 Vbeta primers and 13 Jbeta primers went into the PCR. Using immunoSEQ multiplex PCR, the repertoire was profiled, and TCRdb retains in-frame clones only, with some absent. The data contain just over 150,000 clones, about 73% of them singletons. This specimen comes from a study of cytomegalovirus exposure and HLA in healthy donors. Study conclusions and caveats: Immune exposure was documented only through CMV serostatus. Analysis was performed later, and it showed HLA-associated TCR beta chains to be more clonally expanded than equally common others.

Trimming left V 3 bases short and J 4 bases short, with 14 bases between. Germline V gives CDR1 KGHSH, CDR2 LQKENI. The length of the CDR3 is 15 residues. The chain combines TRBV18 with TRBJ2-3; tentatively, D is TRBD1 (6 bases). Sequenced material: PBMCs. This receptor was obtained from a woman aged 40 to 49 in good health and CMV-seronegative. CDR3: CASSPRQVIADTQYF. Written as DNA, the CDR3 is TGTGCCAGCTCACCGAGACAGGTGATCGCAGATACGCAGTATTTT.